The rows below give T cell receptor beta chains drawn from one sample of a study of cytomegalovirus exposure and HLA in healthy donors. Repertoires were generated with immunoSEQ multiplex PCR, while TCRdb's copy carries only in-frame clones and drops some. The profile covers more than 110,000 clones, with around 81% appearing a single time and 6.8% taken by the ten largest. The sample taken for sequencing was PBMCs. The receptors were sampled from a man aged 35 to 55 in good health and CMV-seropositive. Each CDR3 is given without its conserved first and last residue. Fields, in order: CDR3 protein, J gene, D gene, V gene. D genes are given only for firm matches.

CDR3aa: ASSPRGKNTIY; j_gene: TRBJ1-3; d_gene: -; v_gene: TRBV5-4
CDR3aa: ASSLTSGGQTTDTQY; j_gene: TRBJ2-3; d_gene: TRBD2; v_gene: TRBV28
CDR3aa: ASRVQVTSYEQY; j_gene: TRBJ2-7; d_gene: -; v_gene: TRBV2
CDR3aa: ASSRGQLGANVLT; j_gene: TRBJ2-6; d_gene: -; v_gene: TRBV19
CDR3aa: ASSKDRSSYEQY; j_gene: TRBJ2-7; d_gene: TRBD1; v_gene: TRBV5-6
CDR3aa: ASSYNRGSTKAF; j_gene: TRBJ1-1; d_gene: -; v_gene: TRBV6-5
CDR3aa: ASSELGSDQPQH; j_gene: TRBJ1-5; d_gene: -; v_gene: TRBV2
CDR3aa: ASSLVRAGGPETQY; j_gene: TRBJ2-5; d_gene: TRBD2; v_gene: TRBV7-7
CDR3aa: AWSLQGGEKLF; j_gene: TRBJ1-4; d_gene: -; v_gene: TRBV30
CDR3aa: ASSQDGGGEDSPLH; j_gene: TRBJ1-6; d_gene: -; v_gene: TRBV4-3
CDR3aa: ASSPAGTFYEQY; j_gene: TRBJ2-7; d_gene: -; v_gene: TRBV5-1
CDR3aa: ASSEVWRGGSDTQY; j_gene: TRBJ2-3; d_gene: TRBD2; v_gene: TRBV2
CDR3aa: ASSPQGSGNQPQH; j_gene: TRBJ1-5; d_gene: TRBD1; v_gene: TRBV2
CDR3aa: ASSWGQMNTEAF; j_gene: TRBJ1-1; d_gene: TRBD1; v_gene: TRBV5-6
CDR3aa: ASSRGTGPNYGYT; j_gene: TRBJ1-2; d_gene: TRBD1; v_gene: TRBV5-4
CDR3aa: ASSPDLGTEAF; j_gene: TRBJ1-1; d_gene: -; v_gene: TRBV5-6
CDR3aa: ASSLRGIGAF; j_gene: TRBJ1-1; d_gene: -; v_gene: TRBV13